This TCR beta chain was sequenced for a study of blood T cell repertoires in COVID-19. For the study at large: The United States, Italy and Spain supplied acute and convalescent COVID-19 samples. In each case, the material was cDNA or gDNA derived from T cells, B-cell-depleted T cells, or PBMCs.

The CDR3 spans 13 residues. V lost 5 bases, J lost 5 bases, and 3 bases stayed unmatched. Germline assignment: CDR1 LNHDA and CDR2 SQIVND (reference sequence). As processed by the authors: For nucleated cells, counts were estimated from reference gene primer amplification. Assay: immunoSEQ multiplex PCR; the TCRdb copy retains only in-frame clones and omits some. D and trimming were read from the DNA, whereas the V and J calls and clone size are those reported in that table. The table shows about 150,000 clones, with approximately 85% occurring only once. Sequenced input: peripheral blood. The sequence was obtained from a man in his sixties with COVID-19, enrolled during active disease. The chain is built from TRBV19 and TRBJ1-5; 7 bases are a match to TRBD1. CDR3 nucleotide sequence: TGTGCCAGTAGTCGCAGGGGGGATCAGCCCCAGCATTTT. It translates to CASSRRGDQPQHF.